This T cell receptor beta chain was documented in a study of T cells after yellow fever vaccination. Study as a whole: The SMART-Seq v4 Ultra Low Input method served to prepare the low-cell-number fractions. Whole-study findings and limits: At around 96% for CD4 and about 88% for CD8, most primary-vaccination clones showed up again after the booster. Contaminating bulk clonotypes could be abundant in FACS-sorted repertoires.

This clonotype occurred many times. Its antigen is not known. With V trimmed by 5 bases and J by 1 base, 5 bases remained unmatched. CDR3 length: 16 residues. The germline V gene has CDR1 DFQATT and CDR2 SNEGSKA (reference sequence). Production of TCR cDNA was by 5'RACE template switching, which also added a universal primer site and UMIs. TCRdb ran MiXCR on the 5' RACE reads and lists one entry per CDR3 protein. This sample has 200,000 or so distinct CDR3 sequences, with around 6.7% found just once. The origin of this receptor is a man aged 30 to 39 who received the YFV17D yellow fever vaccine. V and J are TRBV20-1 and TRBJ2-3; 14 nucleotides agree with TRBD2. This specimen was CD4+ T cells sorted from PBMCs, taken on the day of the yellow fever booster vaccination. In nucleotides, the CDR3 is TGCAGTGCTTTCCGACTAGCGGGAGGGGGCACAGATACGCAGTATTTT. This gives the protein CSAFRLAGGGTDTQYF.